Detailed here is one TCR beta chain. This sample was included in a study of blood T cell repertoires in COVID-19. Data came from immunoSEQ multiplex PCR; TCRdb stores just in-frame clones and leaves some out. In the table there are tens of thousands of clones, about 86% of which are singletons. The V end lost 3 bases, the J end lost 4 bases, and 6 bases lay between the germline ends. The germline V gene has CDR1 LNHDA and CDR2 SQIVND (reference sequence). This CDR3 is built from 12 residues. The source material was peripheral blood. The receptor's source is a human donor in a cohort sampled during active COVID-19. This sequence joins TRBV19 and TRBJ1-1, with D perhaps TRBD1 (5 bases). The CDR3 reads CASSIRGTEAFF. CDR3 bases: TGTGCCAGTAGTATTAGGGGCACTGAAGCTTTCTTT.